A selection of T cell receptor beta chains follows, all from one sample in a study of vaccination and CD4 T cells after COVID-19. These receptors have no identified antigens. One entry per CDR3 protein, called by TCRdb with MiXCR from the PCR reads. The sample lists around 19,000 distinct CDR3 sequences, 45% to 60% occurring once. Sequenced material: CD4+ T cells from blood, cultured in vitro. The receptor source for this set is a human donor who had recovered from COVID-19. CDR3s include the opening cysteine and the closing phenylalanine or tryptophan. A D gene is named only where the DNA matches it firmly. The size field is filled for only some rows; it gives once, few, many or a size class.

d_gene: .
j_gene: TRBJ2-7
v_gene: TRBV6-1
abundance: .
CDR3aa: CASSELQNSYEQYF
CDR3nt: TGTGCCAGCAGTGAACTACAGAACTCCTACGAGCAGTACTTC

d_gene: TRBD2
j_gene: TRBJ2-3
v_gene: TRBV29-1
abundance: .
CDR3aa: CSLQGLAGPTDTQYF
CDR3nt: TGCAGCCTCCAGGGACTAGCGGGTCCCACAGATACGCAGTATTTT

d_gene: TRBD1
j_gene: TRBJ1-3
v_gene: TRBV2
abundance: few
CDR3aa: CASSADRATSGNTIYF
CDR3nt: TGTGCCAGCAGTGCGGACAGGGCCACTTCTGGAAACACCATATATTTT

d_gene: .
j_gene: TRBJ2-1
v_gene: TRBV29-1
abundance: few
CDR3aa: CSVPTWTDFSSYNEQFF
CDR3nt: TGCAGCGTTCCCACTTGGACGGACTTTAGCTCCTACAATGAGCAGTTCTTC

d_gene: .
j_gene: TRBJ1-2
v_gene: TRBV2
abundance: few
CDR3aa: CAAGGNYGYTF
CDR3nt: TGTGCCGCGGGGGGTAACTATGGCTACACCTTC

d_gene: .
j_gene: TRBJ1-1
v_gene: TRBV15
abundance: few
CDR3aa: CATSKGGLGTEAFF
CDR3nt: TGTGCCACCAGCAAGGGGGGTTTGGGTACTGAAGCTTTCTTT

d_gene: .
j_gene: TRBJ1-5
v_gene: TRBV2
abundance: few
CDR3aa: CASSEARGVYSNQPQHF
CDR3nt: TGTGCCAGCAGTGAAGCGCGAGGCGTTTATAGCAATCAGCCCCAGCATTTT

d_gene: TRBD1
j_gene: TRBJ1-1
v_gene: TRBV27
abundance: .
CDR3aa: CASSFRGRDTEAFF
CDR3nt: TGTGCCAGCAGTTTCAGGGGGCGCGACACTGAAGCTTTCTTT

d_gene: TRBD2
j_gene: TRBJ2-1
v_gene: TRBV6-2/TRBV6-3
abundance: .
CDR3aa: CASSYSTSGRALDNEQFF
CDR3nt: TGTGCCAGCAGTTACTCGACTAGCGGGAGGGCGCTTGACAATGAGCAGTTCTTC

d_gene: .
j_gene: TRBJ1-6
v_gene: TRBV5-1
abundance: few
CDR3aa: CASSLFGGGSPLHF
CDR3nt: TGCGCCAGCAGCTTGTTTGGTGGGGGTTCACCCCTCCACTTT

d_gene: .
j_gene: TRBJ2-3
v_gene: TRBV20-1
abundance: .
CDR3aa: CSAPLTSTDTQYF
CDR3nt: TGCAGTGCTCCCTTAACTAGCACAGATACGCAGTATTTT

d_gene: .
j_gene: TRBJ1-4
v_gene: TRBV28
abundance: few
CDR3aa: CASSLVGSEKLFF
CDR3nt: TGTGCCAGCAGTTTGGTGGGGAGTGAAAAACTGTTTTTT

d_gene: .
j_gene: TRBJ1-1
v_gene: TRBV20-1
abundance: .
CDR3aa: CSANPTERTEAFF
CDR3nt: TGCAGTGCTAATCCGACGGAGAGGACTGAAGCTTTCTTT

d_gene: .
j_gene: TRBJ2-5
v_gene: TRBV29-1
abundance: .
CDR3aa: CSVGDGGETQYF
CDR3nt: TGCAGCGTTGGAGACGGAGGAGAGACCCAGTACTTC

d_gene: .
j_gene: TRBJ1-2
v_gene: TRBV2
abundance: few
CDR3aa: CASRQGMNYGYTF
CDR3nt: TGTGCCAGCAGGCAGGGGATGAACTATGGCTACACCTTC

d_gene: .
j_gene: TRBJ2-2
v_gene: TRBV5-4
abundance: .
CDR3aa: CASSKTANTGELFF
CDR3nt: TGTGCCAGCAGCAAAACCGCGAACACCGGGGAGCTGTTTTTT

d_gene: TRBD1
j_gene: TRBJ2-7
v_gene: TRBV20-1
abundance: .
CDR3aa: CSALVGQGKYEQYF
CDR3nt: TGCAGTGCTCTCGTGGGACAGGGAAAATACGAGCAGTACTTC

d_gene: TRBD2
j_gene: TRBJ2-2
v_gene: TRBV7-9
abundance: .
CDR3aa: CASSFRSGRAGELFF
CDR3nt: TGTGCCAGCAGCTTTCGTAGCGGGAGGGCCGGGGAGCTGTTTTTT

d_gene: .
j_gene: TRBJ2-2
v_gene: TRBV11-2
abundance: .
CDR3aa: CASSLVRNTGELFF
CDR3nt: TGTGCCAGCAGCTTAGTTCGGAACACCGGGGAGCTGTTTTTT

d_gene: .
j_gene: TRBJ1-2
v_gene: TRBV2
abundance: few
CDR3aa: CASSEQDYGYTF
CDR3nt: TGTGCCAGCAGTGAACAGGACTATGGCTACACCTTC

d_gene: TRBD1
j_gene: TRBJ1-1
v_gene: TRBV10-3
abundance: .
CDR3aa: CATRNTGGDTEAFF
CDR3nt: TGTGCCACCCGTAATACAGGGGGGGACACTGAAGCTTTCTTT

d_gene: .
j_gene: TRBJ1-2
v_gene: TRBV7-2
abundance: few
CDR3aa: CASSPSTENYGYTF
CDR3nt: TGTGCCAGCAGCCCATCGACAGAAAACTATGGCTACACCTTC

d_gene: TRBD1
j_gene: TRBJ1-5
v_gene: TRBV12-3/TRBV12-4
abundance: few
CDR3aa: CASSLEQGYSNQPQHF
CDR3nt: TGTGCCAGCAGTTTAGAACAGGGGTATAGCAATCAGCCCCAGCATTTT